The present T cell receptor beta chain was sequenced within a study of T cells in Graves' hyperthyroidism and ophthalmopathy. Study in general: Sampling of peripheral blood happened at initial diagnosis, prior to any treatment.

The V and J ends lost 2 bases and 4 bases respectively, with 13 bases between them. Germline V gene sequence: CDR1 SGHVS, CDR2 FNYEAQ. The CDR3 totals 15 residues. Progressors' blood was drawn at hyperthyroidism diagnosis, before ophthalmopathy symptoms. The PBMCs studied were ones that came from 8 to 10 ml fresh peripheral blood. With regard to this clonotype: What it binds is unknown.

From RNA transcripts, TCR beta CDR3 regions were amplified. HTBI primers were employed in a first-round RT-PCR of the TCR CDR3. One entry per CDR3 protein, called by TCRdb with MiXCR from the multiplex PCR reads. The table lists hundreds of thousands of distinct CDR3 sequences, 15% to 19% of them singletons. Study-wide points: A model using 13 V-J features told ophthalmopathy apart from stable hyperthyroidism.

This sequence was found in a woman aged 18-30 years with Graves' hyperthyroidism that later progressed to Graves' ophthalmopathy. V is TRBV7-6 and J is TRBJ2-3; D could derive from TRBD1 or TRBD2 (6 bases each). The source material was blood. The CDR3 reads CASSLLGGRPDTQYF. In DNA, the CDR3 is TGTGCCAGCAGCTTATTGGGGGGCCGTCCAGATACGCAGTATTTT.